This T cell receptor beta chain was found in a study of identical twins. Remarks on this clonotype: Its matching antigen is unknown.

The CDR3 loop spans 16 amino acids. The V gene lost 5 bases and the J gene lost 6 bases, with 19 bases spanning the gap. Study-wide findings and caveats: Monozygotic twin pairs showed more out-of-frame TCR alpha sharing than models estimated. Abundant cord blood beta clonotypes carried fewer insertions; memory repertoires showed none. Without tracking the same donors, conclusions rested on cross-sectional statistical analysis.

Template switching added a universal primer site; cDNA carried unique molecular identifiers. TCRdb analysed the 5' RACE reads with MiXCR anew, one entry per CDR3 protein. This table has more than 400,000 distinct CDR3 sequences, around 15% appearing once. These data are also associated with another study on yellow fever vaccine responses in identical twins.

Specimen: CD4+ T cells sorted from blood. The V call is TRBV12-3 or TRBV12-4, the J call TRBJ2-2; no clear D gene. The clonotype originates from a woman aged 18-30 years in good health. CDR3 loop: CASSRLTGVSPGELFF. The CDR3 DNA reads as TGTGCCAGCAGTCGGCTGACTGGGGTTTCACCCGGGGAGCTGTTTTTT.